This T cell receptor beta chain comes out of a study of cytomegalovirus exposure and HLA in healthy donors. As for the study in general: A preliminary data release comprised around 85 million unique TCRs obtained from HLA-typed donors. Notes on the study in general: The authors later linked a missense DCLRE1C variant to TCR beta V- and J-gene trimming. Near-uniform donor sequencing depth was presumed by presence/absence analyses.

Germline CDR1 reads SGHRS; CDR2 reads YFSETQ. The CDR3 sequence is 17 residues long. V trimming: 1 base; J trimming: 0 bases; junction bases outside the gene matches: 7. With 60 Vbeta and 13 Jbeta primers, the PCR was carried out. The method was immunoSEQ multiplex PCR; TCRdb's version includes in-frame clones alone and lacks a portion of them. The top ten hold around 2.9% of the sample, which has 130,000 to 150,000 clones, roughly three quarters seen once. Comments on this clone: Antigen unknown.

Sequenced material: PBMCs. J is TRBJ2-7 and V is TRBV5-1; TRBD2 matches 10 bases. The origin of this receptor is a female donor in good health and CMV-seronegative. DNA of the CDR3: TGCGCCAGCAGCTTGCACTTTACTAGCGGGACCTCCTACGAGCAGTACTTC. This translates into CASSLHFTSGTSYEQYF.